A selection of T cell receptor beta chains follows, all from one sample in a study of CD8+CD57+ T cells in acquired aplastic anemia. TCRdb processed the reads anew with MiXCR; each CDR3 protein has one entry. This sample has 200,000 to 250,000 distinct CDR3 sequences; about 62% occur once, and the top ten carry roughly 64%. The sequencing sample was made of sorted CD4+, CD8+, or CD8+CD57+ T cells (not recorded which) from PBMCs. The source is a human donor with aplastic anemia. Each CDR3 is given with its conserved first and last residue. A D gene is named only where the DNA matches it firmly. The listing skips clone size in some rows; elsewhere it reads once, few, many or a size class.

CDR3 length | clone size | J gene | V gene | D gene | CDR3 protein | CDR3 DNA
15 | once | TRBJ1-2 | TRBV10-3 | - | CAISESQGYNYGYTF | TGTGCCATCAGTGAGTCCCAGGGGTATAACTATGGCTACACCTTC
14 | - | TRBJ2-7 | TRBV5-6 | - | CASSTLGTPNEQYF | TGTGCCAGCAGCACCCTCGGGACACCGAACGAGCAGTACTTC
14 | - | TRBJ2-1 | TRBV24-1 | - | CATSDSRQYNEQFF | TGTGCCACCAGTGACTCGCGACAGTACAATGAGCAGTTCTTC
16 | - | TRBJ2-1 | TRBV24-1 | TRBD2 | CATSDWTSGGVDEQFF | TGTGCCACCAGTGATTGGACTAGCGGGGGGGTGGATGAGCAGTTCTTC
16 | - | TRBJ1-2 | TRBV5-1 | - | CASSQDGGRRNYGYTF | TGCGCCAGCAGCCAAGATGGGGGCAGACGAAACTATGGCTACACCTTC
14 | - | TRBJ1-2 | TRBV7-9 | - | CASSPPQGTVGYTF | TGTGCCAGCAGCCCCCCTCAGGGCACAGTGGGCTACACCTTC
14 | - | TRBJ2-2 | TRBV24-1 | - | CATSRTENTGELFF | TGTGCCACCAGTCGGACGGAGAACACCGGGGAGCTGTTTTTT
14 | many | TRBJ2-2 | TRBV11-2 | - | CACSDSVYTGELFF | TGTGCCTGCTCCGACAGCGTTTATACCGGGGAGCTGTTTTTT
16 | - | TRBJ1-5 | TRBV15 | - | CATSRDGGRSNQPQHF | TGTGCCACCAGCAGAGACGGCGGGCGTAGCAATCAGCCCCAGCATTTT
15 | few | TRBJ2-7 | TRBV10-2 | TRBD2 | CASSLGTRDAYEQYF | TGCGCCAGCAGTCTAGGGACTAGAGACGCCTACGAGCAGTACTTC
15 | - | TRBJ1-2 | TRBV24-1 | - | CATSDPLDRHDGYTF | TGTGCCACCAGTGATCCTCTCGACAGACACGATGGCTACACCTTC
15 | - | TRBJ2-5 | TRBV7-6 | TRBD1 | CASSTGQRVQETQYF | TGTGCCAGCAGCACGGGACAGAGGGTTCAAGAGACCCAGTACTTC
18 | - | TRBJ2-1 | TRBV7-3 | TRBD1 | CASSKQTSGQGRKNEQFF | TGTGCCAGCAGCAAGCAAACCTCGGGACAGGGTAGGAAAAATGAGCAGTTCTTC
15 | - | TRBJ2-1 | TRBV19 | TRBD1 | CASSTTGALNNEQFF | TGTGCCAGTAGTACGACAGGGGCGTTAAACAATGAGCAGTTCTTC
11 | - | TRBJ2-3 | TRBV20-1 | - | CSVSWGDTQYF | TGCAGTGTCTCATGGGGGGATACGCAGTATTTT
13 | - | TRBJ2-7 | TRBV2 | - | CASRTDPRHEQYF | TGTGCCAGCAGGACGGACCCTCGCCACGAGCAGTACTTC
13 | - | TRBJ2-3 | TRBV18 | - | CASSPASTDTQYF | TGTGCCAGCTCACCAGCGAGCACAGATACGCAGTATTTT
15 | - | TRBJ2-7 | TRBV7-2 | - | CASSLAKTSSYEQYF | TGTGCCAGCAGCTTAGCGAAAACAAGCTCCTACGAGCAGTACTTC
15 | - | TRBJ1-1 | TRBV9 | - | CASSASWGSPPEAFF | TGTGCCAGCAGCGCCTCATGGGGGTCCCCCCCTGAAGCTTTCTTT
15 | - | TRBJ2-3 | TRBV14 | TRBD2 | CASSLTAGHRDTQYF | TGTGCCAGCAGCCTAACAGCGGGGCACAGAGATACGCAGTATTTT
14 | - | TRBJ2-3 | TRBV20-1 | TRBD2 | CSARDGGGTDTQYF | TGCAGTGCTAGAGACGGGGGGGGGACAGATACGCAGTATTTT
17 | few | TRBJ2-7 | TRBV15 | TRBD1 | CATSSSRSGQDLYEQYF | TGTGCCACCAGCAGCTCCAGGTCGGGACAGGACCTCTACGAGCAGTACTTC
13 | few | TRBJ1-4 | TRBV19 | TRBD1 | CAVGTGGNEKLFF | TGTGCCGTGGGGACAGGGGGGAATGAAAAACTGTTTTTT
15 | few | TRBJ1-1 | TRBV6-5 | TRBD1 | CASSYLGQGNTEAFF | TGTGCCAGCAGTTACCTGGGACAGGGGAACACTGAAGCTTTCTTT
14 | - | TRBJ2-2 | TRBV15 | TRBD2 | CATFLAGGTGELFF | TGTGCCACCTTTCTAGCGGGAGGCACCGGGGAGCTGTTTTTT
13 | - | TRBJ2-5 | TRBV29-1 | - | CSVAPVIQETQYF | TGCAGCGTCGCACCCGTGATCCAAGAGACCCAGTACTTC
14 | many | TRBJ1-5 | TRBV10-3 | - | CATGEGENVQPQHF | TGTGCCACCGGGGAAGGGGAAAATGTTCAGCCCCAGCATTTT
15 | - | TRBJ2-5 | TRBV15 | - | CATSRVAGRAETQYF | TGTGCCACCAGCAGAGTGGCGGGGCGGGCAGAGACCCAGTACTTC
14 | few | TRBJ2-7 | TRBV10-3 | - | CAISESTAQGEQYF | TGTGCCATCAGTGAGTCGACAGCACAGGGCGAGCAGTACTTC
15 | medium-sized | TRBJ2-1 | TRBV15 | - | CATSREASSYNEQFF | TGTGCCACCAGCAGAGAAGCGAGCTCCTACAATGAGCAGTTCTTC
15 | few | TRBJ2-7 | TRBV6-1 | TRBD1 | CASSEALTGGYEQYF | TGTGCCAGCAGTGAAGCCCTGACAGGGGGCTACGAGCAGTACTTC
13 | once | TRBJ2-3 | TRBV19 | - | CASKDRGTDTQYF | TGTGCCAGTAAAGACAGAGGCACAGATACGCAGTACTTT
15 | - | TRBJ2-7 | TRBV12-3/TRBV12-4 | - | CASSLGPDITYEQYF | TGTGCCAGCAGTTTGGGCCCAGACATAACCTACGAGCAGTACTTC
14 | few | TRBJ2-2 | TRBV9 | TRBD1 | CARATGVNTGELFF | TGTGCCCGCGCTACAGGGGTGAACACCGGGGAGCTGTTTTTT
13 | - | TRBJ1-2 | TRBV12-5 | - | CASSFWAEEGYTF | TGTGCCAGCAGTTTTTGGGCCGAGGAGGGCTACACCTTC
14 | few | TRBJ1-5 | TRBV24-1 | TRBD1 | CATSHGQGVQPQHF | TGTGCCACCAGTCATGGACAGGGAGTTCAGCCCCAGCATTTT
14 | - | TRBJ2-7 | TRBV5-8 | TRBD1 | CASSIGQGLGEQYF | TGTGCCAGCAGCATTGGACAGGGGCTCGGTGAGCAGTACTTC
15 | - | TRBJ2-2 | TRBV29-1 | - | CSVQVGGAGPGELFF | TGCAGCGTTCAGGTGGGGGGTGCGGGTCCCGGGGAGCTGTTTTTT
16 | - | TRBJ2-1 | TRBV7-8 | - | CASSLAGAISYNEQFF | TGTGCCAGCAGCTTAGCGGGGGCCATCTCATACAATGAGCAGTTCTTC
13 | - | TRBJ1-1 | TRBV5-1 | TRBD1 | CASSPGTGPEAFF | TGCGCCAGCAGCCCGGGGACAGGGCCTGAAGCTTTCTTT
12 | - | TRBJ1-2 | TRBV2 | - | CASSGEVYGYTF | TGTGCCAGCAGTGGAGAGGTGTATGGCTACACCTTC
17 | few | TRBJ2-3 | TRBV7-9 | TRBD2 | CASSLVSGGLLSDTQYF | TGTGCTAGCAGCTTAGTGTCGGGGGGGCTTCTCTCAGATACGCAGTATTTT
13 | - | TRBJ2-7 | TRBV6-6 | TRBD1 | CASSPRQGYEQYF | TGTGCCAGCAGCCCCCGACAGGGCTACGAGCAGTACTTC
16 | - | TRBJ2-1 | TRBV2 | TRBD2 | CASSDTTSSSYNEQFF | TGTGCCAGCAGTGACACGACTAGCAGCTCCTACAATGAGCAGTTCTTC
15 | - | TRBJ1-1 | TRBV25-1 | - | CASSERGRMNTEAFF | TGTGCCAGCAGTGAACGGGGCAGGATGAACACTGAAGCTTTCTTT
16 | few | TRBJ2-7 | TRBV5-1 | - | CASSLEGGSGSYEQYF | TGCGCCAGCAGCTTGGAAGGGGGTTCCGGCTCCTACGAGCAGTACTTC
13 | - | TRBJ2-1 | TRBV29-1 | - | CSVEDGAAGGQFF | TGCAGCGTTGAAGATGGTGCGGCTGGGGGGCAGTTCTTC
15 | - | TRBJ2-5 | TRBV11-2 | TRBD2 | CASSSGLAGMETQYF | TGTGCCAGCAGCTCCGGACTAGCGGGGATGGAGACCCAGTACTTC
17 | - | TRBJ2-3 | TRBV5-1 | TRBD1 | CASSRTDRGITADTQYF | TGCGCCAGCAGCCGGACGGACAGGGGTATCACGGCAGATACGCAGTATTTT
15 | - | TRBJ2-7 | TRBV20-1 | TRBD1 | CSARDRRLASYEQYF | TGCAGTGCTAGGGACAGGCGATTAGCCTCCTACGAGCAGTACTTC
17 | - | TRBJ2-3 | TRBV10-3 | - | CVISLAEGGGVSDTQYF | TGTGTCATCAGTCTAGCAGAGGGGGGGGGGGTCTCAGATACGCAGTATTTT
13 | many | TRBJ1-1 | TRBV19 | - | CASSFTKNTEAFF | TGTGCCAGTAGTTTCACCAAGAACACTGAAGCTTTCTTT